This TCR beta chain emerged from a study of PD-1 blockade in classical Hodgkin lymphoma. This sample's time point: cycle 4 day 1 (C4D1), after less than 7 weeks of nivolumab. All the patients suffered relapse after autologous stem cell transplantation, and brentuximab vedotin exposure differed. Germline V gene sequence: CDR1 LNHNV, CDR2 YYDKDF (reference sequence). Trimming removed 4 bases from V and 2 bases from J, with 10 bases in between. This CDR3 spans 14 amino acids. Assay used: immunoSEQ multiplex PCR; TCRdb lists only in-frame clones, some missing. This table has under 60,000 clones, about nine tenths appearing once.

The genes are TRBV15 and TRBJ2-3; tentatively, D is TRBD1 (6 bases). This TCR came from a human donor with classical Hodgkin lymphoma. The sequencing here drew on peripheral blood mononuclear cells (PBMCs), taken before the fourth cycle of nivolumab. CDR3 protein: CATSTRDNTDTQYF. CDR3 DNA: TGTGCCACCAGCACCAGGGACAACACAGATACGCAGTATTTT. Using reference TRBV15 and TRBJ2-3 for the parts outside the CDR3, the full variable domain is DAMVIQNPRYQVTQFGKPVTLSCSQTLNHNVMYWYQQKSSQAPKLLFHYYDKDFNNEADTPDNFQSRRPNTSFCFLDIRSPGLGDTAMYLCATSTRDNTDTQYFGPGTRLTVL.